This T cell receptor beta chain was captured in a study of T cell changes during pregnancy in multiple sclerosis. V dropped 3 bases and J dropped 9; count of bases not matched to a gene: 5. Germline V gene sequence: CDR1 MDHEN, CDR2 SYDVKM. This CDR3 region has 13 residues. The method was immunoSEQ multiplex PCR; TCRdb's version includes in-frame clones alone and lacks a portion of them. The table shows 30,000 or so clones, with 85% to 90% occurring only once. The source was CD4+ T cells from peripheral blood mononuclear cells, collected in the first trimester of pregnancy. The chain has TRBV28 and TRBJ2-1; 7 bases align to TRBD2. This receptor was identified in a female donor in good health, enrolled as a control in a pregnancy study. The CDR3 DNA reads TGTGCCAGCAGTTTTCCGGGGGGTACTGAGCAGTTCTTC. As protein: CASSFPGGTEQFF.